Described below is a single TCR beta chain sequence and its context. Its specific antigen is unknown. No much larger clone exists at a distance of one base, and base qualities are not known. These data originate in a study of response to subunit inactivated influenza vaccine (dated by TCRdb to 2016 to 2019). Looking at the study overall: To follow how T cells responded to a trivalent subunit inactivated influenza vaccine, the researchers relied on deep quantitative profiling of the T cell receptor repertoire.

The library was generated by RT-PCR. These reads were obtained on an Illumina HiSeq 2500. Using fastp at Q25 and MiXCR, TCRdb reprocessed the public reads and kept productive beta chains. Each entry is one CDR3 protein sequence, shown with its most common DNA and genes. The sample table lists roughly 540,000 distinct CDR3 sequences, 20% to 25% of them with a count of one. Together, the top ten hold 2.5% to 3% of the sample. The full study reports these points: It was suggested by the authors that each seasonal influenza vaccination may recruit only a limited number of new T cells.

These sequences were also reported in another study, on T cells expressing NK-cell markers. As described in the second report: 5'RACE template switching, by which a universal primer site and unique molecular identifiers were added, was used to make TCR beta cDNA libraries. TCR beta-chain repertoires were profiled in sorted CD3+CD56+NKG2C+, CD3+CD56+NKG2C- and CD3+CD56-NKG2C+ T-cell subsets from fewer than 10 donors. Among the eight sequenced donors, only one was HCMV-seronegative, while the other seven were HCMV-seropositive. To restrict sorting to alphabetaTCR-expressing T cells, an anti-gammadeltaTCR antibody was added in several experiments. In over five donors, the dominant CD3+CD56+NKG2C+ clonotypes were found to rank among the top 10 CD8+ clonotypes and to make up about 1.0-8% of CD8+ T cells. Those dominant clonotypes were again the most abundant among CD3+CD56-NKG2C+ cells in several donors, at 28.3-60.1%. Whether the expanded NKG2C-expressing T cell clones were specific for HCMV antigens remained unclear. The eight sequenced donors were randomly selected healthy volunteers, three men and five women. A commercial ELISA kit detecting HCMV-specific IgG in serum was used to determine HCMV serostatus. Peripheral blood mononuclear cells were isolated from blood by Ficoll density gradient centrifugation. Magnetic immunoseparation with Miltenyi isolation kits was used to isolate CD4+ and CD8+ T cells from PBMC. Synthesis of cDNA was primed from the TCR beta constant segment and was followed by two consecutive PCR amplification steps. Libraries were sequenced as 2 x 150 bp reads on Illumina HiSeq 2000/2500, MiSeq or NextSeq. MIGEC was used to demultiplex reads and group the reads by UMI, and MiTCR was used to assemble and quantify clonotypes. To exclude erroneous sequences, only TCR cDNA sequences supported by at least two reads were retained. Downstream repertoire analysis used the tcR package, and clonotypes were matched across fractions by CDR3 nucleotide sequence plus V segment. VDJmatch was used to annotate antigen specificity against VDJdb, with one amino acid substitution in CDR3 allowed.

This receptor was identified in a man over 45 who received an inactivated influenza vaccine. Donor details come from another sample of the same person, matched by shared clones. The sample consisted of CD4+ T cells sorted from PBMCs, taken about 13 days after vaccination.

The CDR3 corresponds to CASSLAMGQYYSNQPQHF. In nucleotide form, the sequence is TGTGCCAGCAGCTTAGCGATGGGACAGTACTATAGCAATCAGCCCCAGCATTTT. The chain uses TRBV7-8 and TRBJ1-5; 7 nucleotides in the junction match TRBD1. Looking up the germline V gene yields CDR1 SGHVS and CDR2 FQNEAQ. The V end gives up 0 bases and the J end 0 bases, leaving 8 bases in the junction not matched to a gene. The CDR3 measures 18 amino acids from cysteine to phenylalanine. The read is trimmed to its CDR3 DNA, 54 bases read in frame from base 1.